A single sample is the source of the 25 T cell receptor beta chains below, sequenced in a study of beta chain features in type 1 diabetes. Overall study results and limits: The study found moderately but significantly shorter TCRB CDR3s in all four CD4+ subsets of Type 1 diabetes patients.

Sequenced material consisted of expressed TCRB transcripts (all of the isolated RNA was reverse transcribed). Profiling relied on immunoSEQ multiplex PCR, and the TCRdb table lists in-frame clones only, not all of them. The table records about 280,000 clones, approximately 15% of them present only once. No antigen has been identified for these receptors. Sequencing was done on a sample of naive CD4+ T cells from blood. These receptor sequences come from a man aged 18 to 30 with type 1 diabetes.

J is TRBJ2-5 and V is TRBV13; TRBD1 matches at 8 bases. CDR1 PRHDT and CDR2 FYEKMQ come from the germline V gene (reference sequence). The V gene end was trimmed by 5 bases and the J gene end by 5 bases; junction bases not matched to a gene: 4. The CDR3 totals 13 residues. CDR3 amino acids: CASSLRQGETQYF. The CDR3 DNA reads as TGTGCCAGCAGCCTAAGACAGGGGGAGACCCAGTACTTC.

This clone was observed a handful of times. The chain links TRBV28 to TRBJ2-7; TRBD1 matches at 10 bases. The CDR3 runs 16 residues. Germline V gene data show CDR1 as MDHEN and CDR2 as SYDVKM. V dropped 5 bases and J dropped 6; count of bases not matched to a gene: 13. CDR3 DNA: TGTGCCAGCAGTGGTGGGTGGGACAGGGGTTCGGTCGAGCAGTACTTC. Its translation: CASSGGWDRGSVEQYF.

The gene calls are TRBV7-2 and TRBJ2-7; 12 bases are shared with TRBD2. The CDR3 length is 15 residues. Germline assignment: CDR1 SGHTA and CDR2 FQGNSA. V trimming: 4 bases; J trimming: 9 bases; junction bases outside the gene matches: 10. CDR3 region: CASSYRTSGIGSQYF. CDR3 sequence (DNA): TGTGCCAGCAGCTACCGGACTAGCGGGATCGGATCGCAGTACTTC. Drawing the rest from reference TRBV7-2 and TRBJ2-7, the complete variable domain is GAGVSQSPSNKVTEKGKDVELRCDPISGHTALYWYRQSLGQGLEFLIYFQGNSAPDKSGLPSDRFSAERTGGSVSTLTIQRTQQEDSAVYLCASSYRTSGIGSQYFGPGTRLTVT.

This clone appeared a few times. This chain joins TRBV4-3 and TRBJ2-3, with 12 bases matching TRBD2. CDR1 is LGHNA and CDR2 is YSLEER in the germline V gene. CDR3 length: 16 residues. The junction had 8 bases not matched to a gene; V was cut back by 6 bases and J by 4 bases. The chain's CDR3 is CASSHRLAGGPDTQYF. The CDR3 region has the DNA TGCGCCAGCAGTCATCGGCTAGCGGGGGGGCCAGATACGCAGTATTTT.

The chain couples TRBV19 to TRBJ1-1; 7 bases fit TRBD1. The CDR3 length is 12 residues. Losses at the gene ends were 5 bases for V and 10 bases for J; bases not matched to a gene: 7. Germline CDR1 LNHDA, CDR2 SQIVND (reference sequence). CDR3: CASSPSTGRAFF. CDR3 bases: TGTGCCAGTAGTCCTTCGACAGGGAGAGCTTTCTTT.

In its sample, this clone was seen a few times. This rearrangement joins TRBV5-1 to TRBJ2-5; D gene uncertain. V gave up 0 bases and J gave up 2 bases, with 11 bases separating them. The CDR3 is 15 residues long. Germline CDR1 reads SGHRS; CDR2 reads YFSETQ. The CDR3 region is CASSLGIRVQETQYF. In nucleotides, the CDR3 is TGCGCCAGCAGCTTGGGCATCCGGGTACAAGAGACCCAGTACTTC.

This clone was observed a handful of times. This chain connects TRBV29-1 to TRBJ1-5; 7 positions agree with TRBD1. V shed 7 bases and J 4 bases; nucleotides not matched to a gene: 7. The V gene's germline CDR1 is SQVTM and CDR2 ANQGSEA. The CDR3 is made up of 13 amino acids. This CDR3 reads CSAAGGLNQPQHF. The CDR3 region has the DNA TGCAGCGCCGCAGGGGGTCTGAATCAGCCCCAGCATTTT. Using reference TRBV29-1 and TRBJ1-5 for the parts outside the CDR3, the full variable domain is SAVISQKPSRDICQRGTSLTIQCQVDSQVTMMFWYRQQPGQSLTLIATANQGSEATYESGFVIDKFPISRPNLTFSTLTVSNMSPEDSSIYLCSAAGGLNQPQHFGDGTRLSIL.

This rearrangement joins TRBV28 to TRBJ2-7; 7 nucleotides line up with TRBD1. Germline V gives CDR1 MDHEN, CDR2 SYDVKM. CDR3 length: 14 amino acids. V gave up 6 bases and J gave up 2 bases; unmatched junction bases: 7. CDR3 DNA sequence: TGTGCCAGCAGGGGACAGCTTCATACCTACGAGCAGTACTTC. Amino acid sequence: CASRGQLHTYEQYF. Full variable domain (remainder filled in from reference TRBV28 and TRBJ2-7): DVKVTQSSRYLVKRTGEKVFLECVQDMDHENMFWYRQDPGLGLRLIYFSYDVKMKEKGDIPEGYSVSREKKERFSLILESASTNQTSMYLCASRGQLHTYEQYFGPGTRLTVT.

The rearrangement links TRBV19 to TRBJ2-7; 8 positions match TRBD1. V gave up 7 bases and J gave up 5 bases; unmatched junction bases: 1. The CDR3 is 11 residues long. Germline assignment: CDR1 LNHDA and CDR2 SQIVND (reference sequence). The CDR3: CASKDRDEQYF. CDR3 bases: TGTGCCAGTAAGGACAGGGACGAGCAGTACTTC.

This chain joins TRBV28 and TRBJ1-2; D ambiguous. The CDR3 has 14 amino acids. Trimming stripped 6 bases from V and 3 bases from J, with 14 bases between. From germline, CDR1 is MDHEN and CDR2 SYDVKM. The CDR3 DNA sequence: TGTGCCAGCAGCGATTGGGCCGTAGACTATGGCTACACCTTC. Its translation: CASSDWAVDYGYTF.

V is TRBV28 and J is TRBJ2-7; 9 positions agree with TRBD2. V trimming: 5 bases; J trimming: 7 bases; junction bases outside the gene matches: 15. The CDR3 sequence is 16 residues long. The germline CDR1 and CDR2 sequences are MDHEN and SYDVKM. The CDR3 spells CASSPGFLAGYDEQYF. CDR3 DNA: TGTGCCAGCAGTCCCGGATTCCTAGCGGGATATGATGAGCAGTACTTC.

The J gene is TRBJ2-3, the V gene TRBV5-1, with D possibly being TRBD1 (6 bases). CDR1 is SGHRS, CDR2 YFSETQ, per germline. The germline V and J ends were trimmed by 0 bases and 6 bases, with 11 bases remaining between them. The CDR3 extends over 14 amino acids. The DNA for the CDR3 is TGCGCCAGCAGCTTGGGTGGCAGGGGTGATACGCAGTATTTT. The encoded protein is CASSLGGRGDTQYF.

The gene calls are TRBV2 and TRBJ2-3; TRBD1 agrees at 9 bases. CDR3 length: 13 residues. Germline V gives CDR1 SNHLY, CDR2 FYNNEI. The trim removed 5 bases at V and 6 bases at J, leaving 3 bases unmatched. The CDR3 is CASSRQGGDTQYF. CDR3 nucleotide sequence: TGTGCCAGCAGTAGACAGGGGGGCGATACGCAGTATTTT.

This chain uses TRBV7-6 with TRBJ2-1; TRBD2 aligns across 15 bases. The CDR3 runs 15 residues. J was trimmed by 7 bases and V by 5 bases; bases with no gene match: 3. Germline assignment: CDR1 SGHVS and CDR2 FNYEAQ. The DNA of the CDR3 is TGTGCCAGCAGCATGGGACTAGCGGGAGGAAATGAGCAGTTCTTC. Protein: CASSMGLAGGNEQFF.

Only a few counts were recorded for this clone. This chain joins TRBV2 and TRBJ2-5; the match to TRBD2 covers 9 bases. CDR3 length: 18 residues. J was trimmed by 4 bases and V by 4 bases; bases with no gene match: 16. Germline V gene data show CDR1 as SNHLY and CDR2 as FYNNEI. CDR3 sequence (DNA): TGTGCCAGCAGTGGACTAAAACCGGGACTAGCAATTACAGAGACCCAGTACTTC. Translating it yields CASSGLKPGLAITETQYF.

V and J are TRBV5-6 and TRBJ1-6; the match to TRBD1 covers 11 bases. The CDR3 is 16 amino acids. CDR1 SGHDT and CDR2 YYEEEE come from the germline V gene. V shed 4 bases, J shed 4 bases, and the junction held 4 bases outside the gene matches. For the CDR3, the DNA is TGTGCCAGCAGCACGGACAGGGGGCGTTATAATTCACCCCTCCACTTT. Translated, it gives CASSTDRGRYNSPLHF.

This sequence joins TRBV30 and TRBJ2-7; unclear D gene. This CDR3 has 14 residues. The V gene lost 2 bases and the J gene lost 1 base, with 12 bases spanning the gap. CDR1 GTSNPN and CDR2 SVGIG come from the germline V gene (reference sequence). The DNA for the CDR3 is TGTGCCTGGAGTCGGGTGACTCTTTCCTACGAGCAGTACTTC. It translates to CAWSRVTLSYEQYF.

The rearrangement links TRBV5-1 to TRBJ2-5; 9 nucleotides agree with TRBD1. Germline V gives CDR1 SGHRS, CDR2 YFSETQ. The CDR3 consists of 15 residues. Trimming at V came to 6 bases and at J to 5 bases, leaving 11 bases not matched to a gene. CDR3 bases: TGCGCCAGCACCCCCGGACAGGGGCTAAGGGAGACCCAGTACTTC. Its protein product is CASTPGQGLRETQYF.

CDR3 amino acids: CATSGRPGGGNEQYF. The DNA of the CDR3 is TGTGCCACCAGCGGAAGGCCGGGGGGTGGCAACGAGCAGTACTTC. V and J are TRBV15 and TRBJ2-7, with TRBD2 matching 7 bases. The CDR3 sequence is 15 residues long. Germline V gene data show CDR1 as LNHNV and CDR2 as YYDKDF (reference sequence). The V and J ends lost 5 bases and 5 bases, in that order; junction bases with no gene match: 12.

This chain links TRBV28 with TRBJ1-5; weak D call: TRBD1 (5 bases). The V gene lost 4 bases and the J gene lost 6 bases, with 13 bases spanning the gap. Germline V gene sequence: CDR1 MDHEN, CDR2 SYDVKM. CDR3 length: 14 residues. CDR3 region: CASSYSGAGQPQHF. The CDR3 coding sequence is TGTGCCAGCAGTTACAGCGGGGCGGGTCAGCCCCAGCATTTT.

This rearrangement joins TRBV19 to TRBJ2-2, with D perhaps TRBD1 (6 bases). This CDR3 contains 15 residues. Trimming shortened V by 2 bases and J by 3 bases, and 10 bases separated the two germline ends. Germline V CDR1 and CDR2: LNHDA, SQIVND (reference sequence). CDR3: CASSIWTDYTGELFF. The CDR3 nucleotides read TGTGCCAGTAGTATATGGACAGATTACACCGGGGAGCTGTTTTTT.

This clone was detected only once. The DNA of the CDR3 is TGCGCCAGGACGAGCGGGGGACTCTACGAGCAGTACTTC. Residues: CARTSGGLYEQYF. The chain combines TRBV10-1 with TRBJ2-7; 8 positions agree with TRBD2. CDR3 length: 13 residues. Germline V lookup: CDR1 WNHNN, CDR2 SYGVQD (reference sequence). V dropped 9 bases and J dropped 3; count of bases not matched to a gene: 7.

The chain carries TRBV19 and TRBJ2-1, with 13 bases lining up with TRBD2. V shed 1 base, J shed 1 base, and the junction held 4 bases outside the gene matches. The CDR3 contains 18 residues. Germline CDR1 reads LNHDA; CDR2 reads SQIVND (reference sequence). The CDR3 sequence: CASSIGTSGRGSYNEQFF. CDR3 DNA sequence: TGTGCCAGTAGTATAGGTACTAGCGGGAGGGGATCCTACAATGAGCAGTTCTTC.

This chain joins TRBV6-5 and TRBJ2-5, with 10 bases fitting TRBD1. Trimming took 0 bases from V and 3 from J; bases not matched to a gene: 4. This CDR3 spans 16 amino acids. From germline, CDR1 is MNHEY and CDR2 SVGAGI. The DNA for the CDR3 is TGTGCCAGCAGTTACTCGGTTGGGACAGGGGAAGAGACCCAGTACTTC. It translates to CASSYSVGTGEETQYF.

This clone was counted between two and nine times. CDR3 DNA sequence: TGTGCCAGTAAAACCGACAGGGGGACTTACAATGAGCAGTTCTTC. Amino acids: CASKTDRGTYNEQFF. The chain recombines TRBV27 with TRBJ2-1, with 9 nucleotides matching TRBD1. V lost 9 bases, J lost 4 bases, and 10 bases stayed unmatched. Germline assignment: CDR1 MNHEY and CDR2 SMNVEV (reference sequence). This CDR3 is built from 15 residues.